This T cell receptor beta chain was documented in a study of cytomegalovirus exposure and HLA in healthy donors. Study-level points and caveats: In a later analysis, productive TCRs from donors in an Asian-associated ancestry cluster reportedly carried fewer N-insertions than the cohort mean. Per published accounts, TCR beta sequences correctly predicted the HLA-A and HLA-B alleles of most subjects. According to a later analysis, most TCR beta chains associated with CMV appeared HLA-restricted.

V was pared by 0 bases and J by 3 bases, with 2 bases of the junction left unmatched. Germline-derived CDR1 and CDR2 are SGDLS and YYNGEE. This CDR3 region has 14 residues. With respect to this clone: Its antigen remains unknown.

PCR used 60 Vbeta primers and 13 Jbeta primers. TCRdb keeps only in-frame clones here, not all; method: immunoSEQ multiplex PCR. The sample lists some 87,000 clones, about three quarters occurring once. The TCR comes from a man aged 50 or older in good health and CMV-seropositive. The chain employs TRBV9 and TRBJ2-7, with 8 bases that match TRBD1. The sequenced sample was PBMCs. The CDR3 DNA sequence: TGTGCCAGCAGCGTAGGAGACAGGGGCTACGAGCAGTACTTC. It translates to CASSVGDRGYEQYF.